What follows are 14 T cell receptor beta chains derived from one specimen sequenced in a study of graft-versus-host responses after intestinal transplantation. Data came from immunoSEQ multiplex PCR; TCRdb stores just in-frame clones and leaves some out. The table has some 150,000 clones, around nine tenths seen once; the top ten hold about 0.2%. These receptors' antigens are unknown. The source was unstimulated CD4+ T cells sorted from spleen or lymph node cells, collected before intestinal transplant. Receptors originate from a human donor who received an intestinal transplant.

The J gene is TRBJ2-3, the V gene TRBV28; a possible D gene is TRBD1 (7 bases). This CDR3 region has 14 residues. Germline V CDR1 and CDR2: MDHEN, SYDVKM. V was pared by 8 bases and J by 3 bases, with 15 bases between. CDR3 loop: CASSRRGQTDTQYF. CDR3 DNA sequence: TGTGCCAGCTCCAGGAGGGGGCAAACAGATACGCAGTATTTT.

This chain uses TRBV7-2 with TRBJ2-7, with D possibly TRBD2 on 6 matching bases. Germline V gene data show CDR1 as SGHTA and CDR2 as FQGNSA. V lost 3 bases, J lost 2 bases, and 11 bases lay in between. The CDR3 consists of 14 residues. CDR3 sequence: CASSFGGEPYEQYF. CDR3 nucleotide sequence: TGTGCCAGCAGCTTCGGGGGAGAGCCCTACGAGCAGTACTTC.

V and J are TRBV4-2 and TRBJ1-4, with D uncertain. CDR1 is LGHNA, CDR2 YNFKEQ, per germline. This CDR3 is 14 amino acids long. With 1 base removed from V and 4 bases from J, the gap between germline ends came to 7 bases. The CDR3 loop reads CASSQGTRNEKLFF. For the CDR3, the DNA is TGTGCCAGCAGCCAAGGAACACGTAATGAAAAACTGTTTTTT.

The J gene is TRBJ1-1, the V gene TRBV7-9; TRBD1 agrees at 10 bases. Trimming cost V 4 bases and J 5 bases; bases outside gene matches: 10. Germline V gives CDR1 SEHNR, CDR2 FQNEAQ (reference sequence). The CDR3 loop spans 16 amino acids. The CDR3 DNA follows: TGTGCCAGCAGCTCGGGACAGGGGCTGAAGGGGACTGAAGCTTTCTTT. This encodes CASSSGQGLKGTEAFF.

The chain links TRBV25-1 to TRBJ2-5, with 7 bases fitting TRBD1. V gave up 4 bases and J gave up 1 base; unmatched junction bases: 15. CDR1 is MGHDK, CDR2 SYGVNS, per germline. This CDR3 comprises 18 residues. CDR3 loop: CASSGQGQFNRLQETQYF. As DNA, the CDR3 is TGTGCCAGCAGTGGTCAGGGACAGTTTAATAGACTCCAAGAGACCCAGTACTTC.

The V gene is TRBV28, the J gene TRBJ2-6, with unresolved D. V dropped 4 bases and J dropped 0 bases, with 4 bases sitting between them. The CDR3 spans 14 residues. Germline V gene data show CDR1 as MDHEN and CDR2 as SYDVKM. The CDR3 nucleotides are TGTGCCAGCAGTTATTACTCTGGGGCCAACGTCCTGACTTTC. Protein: CASSYYSGANVLTF.

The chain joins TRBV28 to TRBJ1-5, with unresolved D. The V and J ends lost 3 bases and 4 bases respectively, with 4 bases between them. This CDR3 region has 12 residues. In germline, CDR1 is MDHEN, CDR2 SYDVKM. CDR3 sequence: CASSLVNQPQHF. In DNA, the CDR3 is TGTGCCAGCAGTTTGGTTAATCAGCCCCAGCATTTT.

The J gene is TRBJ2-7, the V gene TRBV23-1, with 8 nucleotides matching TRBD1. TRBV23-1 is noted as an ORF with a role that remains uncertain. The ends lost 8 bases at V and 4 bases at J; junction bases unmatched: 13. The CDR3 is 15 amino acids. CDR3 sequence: CASANPGQGGYEQYF. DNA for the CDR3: TGCGCCAGCGCGAACCCAGGACAGGGTGGGTACGAGCAGTACTTC.

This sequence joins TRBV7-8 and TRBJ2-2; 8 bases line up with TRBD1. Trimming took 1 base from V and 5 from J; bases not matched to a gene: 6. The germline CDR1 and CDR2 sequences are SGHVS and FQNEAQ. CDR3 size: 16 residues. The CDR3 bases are TGTGCCAGCAGCTTAGTTCGGACAGGGAAGACCGGGGAGCTGTTTTTT. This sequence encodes CASSLVRTGKTGELFF.

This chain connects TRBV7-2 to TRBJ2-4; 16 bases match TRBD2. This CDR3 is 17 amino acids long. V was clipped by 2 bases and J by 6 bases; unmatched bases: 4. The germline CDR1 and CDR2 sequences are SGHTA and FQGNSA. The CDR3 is CASSLRGLAGGPNIQYF. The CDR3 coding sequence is TGTGCCAGCAGCTTAAGGGGACTAGCGGGAGGGCCAAACATTCAGTACTTC.

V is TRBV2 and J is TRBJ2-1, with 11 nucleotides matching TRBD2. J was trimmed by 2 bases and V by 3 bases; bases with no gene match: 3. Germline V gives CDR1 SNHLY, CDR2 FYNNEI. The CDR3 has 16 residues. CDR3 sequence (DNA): TGTGCCAGCAGTGAGTCTAGCGGGAGGACCTACAATGAGCAGTTCTTC. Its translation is CASSESSGRTYNEQFF.

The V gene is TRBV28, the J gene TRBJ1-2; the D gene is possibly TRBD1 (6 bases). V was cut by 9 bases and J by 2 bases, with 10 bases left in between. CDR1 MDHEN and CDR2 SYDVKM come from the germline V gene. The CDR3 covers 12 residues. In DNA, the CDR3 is TGTGCCAGTCACACAGGGAACTATGGCTACACCTTC. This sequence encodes CASHTGNYGYTF.

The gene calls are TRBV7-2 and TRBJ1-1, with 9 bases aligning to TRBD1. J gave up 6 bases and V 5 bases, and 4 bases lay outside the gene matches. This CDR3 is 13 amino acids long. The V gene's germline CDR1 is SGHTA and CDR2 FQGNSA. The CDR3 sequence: CASSPNRGPEAFF. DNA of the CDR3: TGTGCCAGCAGCCCTAACAGGGGGCCTGAAGCTTTCTTT.

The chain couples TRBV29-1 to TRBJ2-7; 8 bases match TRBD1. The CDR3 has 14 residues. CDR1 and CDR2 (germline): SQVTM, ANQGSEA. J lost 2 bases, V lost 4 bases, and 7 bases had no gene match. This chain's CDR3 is CSVVRTGRPYEQYF. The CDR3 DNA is TGCAGCGTTGTAAGGACAGGGCGGCCCTACGAGCAGTACTTC.